These T cell receptor beta chains were read from a single sample in a study of T cell changes during pregnancy in multiple sclerosis. Sequencing used immunoSEQ multiplex PCR; TCRdb keeps in-frame clones, though not all of them. This table holds roughly 80,000 clones, about 92% found once. The input for sequencing was peripheral blood, taken before pregnancy. The origin of the receptors is a female donor with multiple sclerosis, enrolled in a pregnancy study. The CDR3 runs from the conserved cysteine through the conserved F or W. The D gene is left open where the match is weak. Rows give clone size only sometimes, using once, few, many, or a class for an expanded clone.

J gene	D gene	clone size	V gene	CDR3 protein	CDR3 DNA
TRBJ2-1	TRBD2	-	TRBV29-1	CSATAGTSRYNEQFF	TGCAGCGCAACAGCCGGGACTAGCCGATACAATGAGCAGTTCTTC
TRBJ1-5	TRBD1	-	TRBV18	CASSAGQDNQPQHF	TGTGCCAGCTCTGCGGGACAGGACAATCAGCCCCAGCATTTT
TRBJ2-2	TRBD1	-	TRBV2	CASSGTGMGTGELFF	TGTGCCAGCAGTGGGACAGGGATGGGCACCGGGGAGCTGTTTTTT
TRBJ1-1	TRBD1	-	TRBV7-9	CASSLDRGREAFF	TGTGCCAGCAGCTTAGATAGGGGGCGGGAAGCTTTCTTT
TRBJ2-2	-	-	TRBV5-4	CASTAGPGELFF	TGTGCCAGCACTGCGGGGCCCGGGGAGCTGTTTTTT
TRBJ1-2	-	-	TRBV19	CASSIGGGYTF	TGTGCCAGTAGTATTGGGGGCGGCTACACCTTC
TRBJ2-1	TRBD2	-	TRBV27	CASSLTSGYNEQFF	TGTGCCAGCAGTTTAACTAGCGGCTACAATGAGCAGTTCTTC
TRBJ1-4	-	-	TRBV14	CASSQSRGPNEKLFF	TGTGCCAGCAGCCAAAGCAGGGGACCTAATGAAAAACTGTTTTTT
TRBJ1-2	TRBD1	-	TRBV6-6	CASSRGTGRDYGYTF	TGTGCCAGCAGTCGAGGGACAGGGAGGGACTATGGCTACACCTTC
TRBJ1-1	-	-	TRBV7-2	CASSLNPLRVPEAFF	TGTGCCAGCAGCTTAAACCCACTCAGGGTACCTGAAGCTTTCTTT
TRBJ1-2	-	-	TRBV9	CASSPQGYGYTF	TGTGCCAGCAGCCCCCAGGGCTATGGCTACACCTTC
TRBJ2-5	-	once	TRBV11-2	CASAMYADSGTQYF	TGTGCCAGCGCTATGTATGCGGACAGCGGGACCCAGTACTTC
TRBJ2-7	TRBD2	-	TRBV28	CASSPRTRSNEQYF	TGTGCCAGCAGTCCGAGGACTAGGTCGAACGAGCAGTACTTC
TRBJ2-5	TRBD2	-	TRBV7-3	CASSLRAGAETQYF	TGTGCCAGCAGCTTAAGGGCGGGAGCGGAGACCCAGTACTTC
TRBJ2-1	TRBD1	many	TRBV5-4	CASSSGQGGYNEQFF	TGTGCCAGCAGCTCCGGACAGGGAGGTTACAATGAGCAGTTCTTC
TRBJ2-2	-	-	TRBV11-3	CASSHRPTGANTGELFF	TGTGCCAGCAGCCACCGGCCGACAGGAGCCAACACCGGGGAGCTGTTTTTT
TRBJ2-2	-	few	TRBV7-3	CASSLRNTGELFF	TGTGCCAGCAGCTTGAGGAACACCGGGGAGCTGTTTTTT
TRBJ2-7	TRBD2	-	TRBV2	CASSPIASGIRYEQYF	TGTGCCAGCAGCCCGATCGCTAGCGGGATTCGATACGAGCAGTACTTC
TRBJ1-3	-	-	TRBV6-6	CASSYSSVTGNTIYF	TGTGCCAGCAGTTACTCGTCCGTTACTGGAAACACCATATATTTT
TRBJ2-5	TRBD1	-	TRBV28	CASSQPGQGAQETQYF	TGTGCCAGCAGTCAACCGGGACAGGGGGCACAAGAGACCCAGTACTTC
TRBJ2-7	-	once	TRBV15	CATSRQQGSYEQYF	TGTGCCACCAGCAGGCAACAGGGAAGTTACGAGCAGTACTTC
TRBJ2-1	TRBD2	few	TRBV12-5	CASGAGFNEQFF	TGTGCTAGCGGAGCGGGATTTAATGAGCAGTTCTTC
TRBJ2-7	TRBD2	-	TRBV28	CASSLEGGRAGEQYF	TGTGCCAGCAGTTTAGAAGGTGGGAGGGCCGGCGAGCAGTACTTC
TRBJ1-2	-	-	TRBV28	CASRQGVSGYTF	TGTGCCAGCAGGCAGGGTGTCTCTGGCTACACCTTC
TRBJ1-1	-	few	TRBV28	CASRGRPEAFF	TGTGCCAGCAGGGGGCGGCCTGAAGCTTTCTTT
TRBJ2-7	-	-	TRBV27	CASSHLGGSYEQYF	TGTGCCAGCAGTCACCTAGGAGGATCCTACGAGCAGTACTTC
TRBJ1-2	-	few	TRBV7-9	CASAQGKAGYTF	TGTGCCAGTGCTCAGGGGAAAGCTGGCTACACCTTC
TRBJ2-1	-	-	TRBV30	CAWSATRVSNEQFF	TGTGCCTGGAGTGCTACTCGCGTGAGCAATGAGCAGTTCTTC
TRBJ1-2	-	-	TRBV7-8	CASSPRGMSYGYTF	TGTGCCAGCAGCCCTAGAGGCATGAGCTATGGCTACACCTTC
TRBJ2-4	-	-	TRBV5-1	CASRAGNIQYF	TGCGCCAGCAGGGCAGGAAACATTCAGTACTTC
TRBJ2-7	TRBD1	-	TRBV10-3	CAISAWTGPYEQYF	TGTGCCATCAGTGCCTGGACAGGGCCCTACGAGCAGTACTTC
TRBJ1-2	TRBD1	-	TRBV5-6	CASSLGTVFYGYTF	TGTGCCAGCAGCTTAGGGACAGTGTTCTATGGCTACACCTTC
TRBJ2-1	TRBD2	-	TRBV9	CASNPAGTSVNEQFF	TGTGCCAGCAACCCCGCCGGGACTAGCGTGAATGAGCAGTTCTTC
TRBJ2-7	TRBD1	-	TRBV28	CASGGQGISYEQYF	TGTGCCAGCGGGGGACAGGGTATCTCCTACGAGCAGTACTTC
TRBJ2-2	-	-	TRBV28	CASQGLRNTGELFF	TGTGCCAGCCAGGGGCTCAGGAACACCGGGGAGCTGTTTTTT
TRBJ1-2	-	few	TRBV6-1	CAGGGRGYTF	TGTGCCGGCGGAGGTCGGGGCTACACCTTC
TRBJ2-6	-	-	TRBV15	CATRDNPPGANVLTF	TGTGCCACCAGGGACAATCCCCCTGGGGCCAACGTCCTGACTTTC
TRBJ2-2	TRBD2	-	TRBV10-3	CAISVLGLAGEGSGELFF	TGTGCCATCAGTGTATTAGGACTAGCGGGAGAAGGCTCCGGGGAGCTGTTTTTT
TRBJ2-7	-	-	TRBV5-1	CASRRERGTEQYF	TGCGCCAGCAGGAGAGAACGAGGAACCGAGCAGTACTTC
TRBJ2-7	TRBD1	-	TRBV15	CATSRGNRGVTYEQYF	TGTGCCACCAGCAGAGGGAACAGGGGGGTTACCTACGAGCAGTACTTC
TRBJ1-1	TRBD1	-	TRBV5-1	CASSLARDRGNTEAFF	TGCGCCAGCAGCTTGGCCCGGGACAGGGGGAACACTGAAGCTTTCTTT
TRBJ2-7	-	-	TRBV6-5	CASRGLDSYEQYF	TGTGCCAGCAGGGGGCTAGACTCCTACGAGCAGTACTTC
TRBJ1-1	-	-	TRBV30	CAWTSSNTEAFF	TGTGCCTGGACTTCTTCCAACACTGAAGCTTTCTTT
TRBJ2-7	TRBD1	-	TRBV5-1	CASSLTGQGYEQYF	TGCGCCAGCAGCTTGACCGGACAGGGCTACGAGCAGTACTTC
TRBJ2-5	-	-	TRBV19	CASSIDVGGNQETQYF	TGTGCCAGTAGTATCGACGTGGGCGGGAACCAAGAGACCCAGTACTTC
TRBJ2-7	TRBD1	-	TRBV19	CASSIPDRYEQYF	TGTGCCAGTAGTATCCCGGACAGGTACGAGCAGTACTTC
TRBJ2-3	-	-	TRBV19	CASSHSGTDTQYF	TGTGCCAGTAGCCATAGCGGCACAGATACGCAGTATTTT
TRBJ1-2	-	-	TRBV7-9	CASSFVSHYGYTF	TGTGCCAGCAGCTTCGTCAGTCACTATGGCTACACCTTC
TRBJ2-5	TRBD1	-	TRBV5-5	CASSRTGQETQYF	TGTGCCAGCAGCCGGACAGGGCAAGAGACCCAGTACTTC
TRBJ2-1	TRBD1	many	TRBV2	CASGGTGGDEQFF	TGTGCCAGCGGTGGGACAGGGGGGGATGAGCAGTTCTTC
TRBJ2-1	TRBD2	-	TRBV2	CASSEALTSGRYNEQFF	TGTGCCAGCAGTGAAGCTTTGACTAGCGGGAGGTACAATGAGCAGTTCTTC
TRBJ1-2	TRBD1	-	TRBV7-3	CASSPGTGGSYGYTF	TGTGCCAGCAGCCCCGGGACAGGGGGCAGCTATGGCTACACCTTC
TRBJ2-1	-	-	TRBV19	CASSMRLVNEQFF	TGTGCCAGTAGTATGCGACTAGTCAATGAGCAGTTCTTC